This record concerns one TCR beta chain sequence. This entry comes from a study of blood T cell repertoires in COVID-19. Overall study: COVID-19 samples, acute and convalescent, were from the United States, Italy and Spain. Sample material is recorded as cDNA or gDNA derived from T cells, B-cell-depleted T cells, or PBMCs.

The germline gives CDR1 SQVTM, CDR2 ANQGSEA. V was trimmed by 5 bases and J by 7 bases, leaving 9 bases between them. The CDR3 runs 11 residues. The Seattle site enrolled patients during active infection and followed them longitudinally. Per the authors' pipeline: Reference gene primers were amplified, and this amplification served to estimate nucleated cell counts. Clones were sequenced by immunoSEQ multiplex PCR, and TCRdb holds only the in-frame ones, with some missing. V and J calls and clone size are copied from that table; D and trimming were computed from the DNA. The data hold about 180,000 clones, with around 86% observed a single time.

The TCR originated in a woman in her sixties or seventies with COVID-19, enrolled during active disease. V is TRBV29-1 and J is TRBJ2-1; the D gene is possibly TRBD1 (6 bases). The sample was peripheral blood. CDR3 in amino acids: CSVRTGNEQFF. The CDR3 DNA reads as TGCAGCGTTCGTACAGGGAATGAGCAGTTCTTC.